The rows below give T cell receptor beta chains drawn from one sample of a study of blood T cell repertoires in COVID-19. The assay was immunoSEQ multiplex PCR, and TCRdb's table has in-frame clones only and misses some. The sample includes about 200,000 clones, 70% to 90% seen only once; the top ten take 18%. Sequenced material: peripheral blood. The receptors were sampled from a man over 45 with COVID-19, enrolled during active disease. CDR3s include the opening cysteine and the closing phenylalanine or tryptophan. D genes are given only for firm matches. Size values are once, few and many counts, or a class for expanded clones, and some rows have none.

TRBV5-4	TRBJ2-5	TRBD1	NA	TGTGCCAGCAGCTTACAGGGGGCAAGGGAGACCCAGTACTTC	CASSLQGARETQYF
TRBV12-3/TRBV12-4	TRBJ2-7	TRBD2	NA	TGTGCCAGCAGAAGCGGGAGGGTCGACGAGCAGTACTTC	CASRSGRVDEQYF
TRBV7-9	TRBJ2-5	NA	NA	TGTGCCAGCAGCGTCTTGGCCCAAGAGACCCAGTACTTC	CASSVLAQETQYF
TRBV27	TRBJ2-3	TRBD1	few	TGTGCCAGTTCAGACAGGGGTGTCACAGATACGCAGTATTTT	CASSDRGVTDTQYF
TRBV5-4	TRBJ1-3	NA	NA	TGTGCCAGCAGCTCTCAGGGATCTGGAAACACCATATATTTT	CASSSQGSGNTIYF
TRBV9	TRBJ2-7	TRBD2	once	TGTGCCAGCAGCGTAGCTGAACTAGCGGGAGAATTTATCTACGAGCAGTACTTC	CASSVAELAGEFIYEQYF
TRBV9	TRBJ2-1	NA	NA	TGTGCCAGCAGCGAGCTAACTAGCTTGGGGGGGCAGTTCTTC	CASSELTSLGGQFF
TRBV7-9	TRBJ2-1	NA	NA	TGTGCCAGCAGCCCCCCGGCCTGGCGGAACCTCTCCTACAATGAGCAGTTCTTC	CASSPPAWRNLSYNEQFF
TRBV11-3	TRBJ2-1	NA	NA	TGTGCCAGCAGCACACGAACAGGCTTAAATGAGCAGTTCTTC	CASSTRTGLNEQFF
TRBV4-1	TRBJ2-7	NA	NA	TGCGCCAGCAGCCAAGATTTAGGCAGGGTCGAGCAGTACTTC	CASSQDLGRVEQYF
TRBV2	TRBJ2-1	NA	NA	TGTGCCAGCAAAGGACGGGATTACAATGAGCAGTTCTTC	CASKGRDYNEQFF
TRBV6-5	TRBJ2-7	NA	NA	TGTGCCAGCAGTTTACTAGGGCGCGAGCAGTACTTC	CASSLLGREQYF
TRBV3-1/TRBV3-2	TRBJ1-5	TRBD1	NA	TGTGCCAGCAGCCACCGGACAGGACAAGACTCCAATCAGCCCCAGCATTTT	CASSHRTGQDSNQPQHF
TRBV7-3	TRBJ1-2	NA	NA	TGTGCCAGCAGCTTAACCGGAGGCCAGGGCTACACCTTC	CASSLTGGQGYTF
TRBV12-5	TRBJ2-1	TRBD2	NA	TGTGCTAGTGGTTTGGGGGGACTAGCGGGAGTCCTAGTATACAATGAGCAGTTCTTC	CASGLGGLAGVLVYNEQFF
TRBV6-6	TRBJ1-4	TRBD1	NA	TGTGCCAGCAGCTACATCGGGACAGGGGAAGAAAAACTGTTTTTT	CASSYIGTGEEKLFF
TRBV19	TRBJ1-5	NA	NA	TGTGCCAGTAGTACAATCGACAGTAATCAGCCCCAGCATTTT	CASSTIDSNQPQHF
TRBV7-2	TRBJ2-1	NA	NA	TGTGCCAGCAGCTTATCCCCAACACAGGGCACAGACAATGAGCAGTTCTTC	CASSLSPTQGTDNEQFF
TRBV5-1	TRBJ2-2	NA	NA	TGCGCCAGCAGGACAGCGAACACCGGGGAGCTGTTTTTT	CASRTANTGELFF
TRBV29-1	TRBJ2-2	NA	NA	TGCAGCGTTGGCGCAGGGGACGGGGAGCTGTTTTTT	CSVGAGDGELFF
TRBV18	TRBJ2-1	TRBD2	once	TGTGCCAGCTCGCGAGGGACTAGCGGAGTCAATGAGCAGTTCTTC	CASSRGTSGVNEQFF
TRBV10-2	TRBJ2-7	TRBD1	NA	TGCGCCAGCAGTAACGTGAGGGGGCTGAACGAGCAGTACTTC	CASSNVRGLNEQYF
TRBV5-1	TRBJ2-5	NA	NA	TGCGCCAGCAGCTCGCCGGACACAGAAGAGACCCAGTACTTC	CASSSPDTEETQYF
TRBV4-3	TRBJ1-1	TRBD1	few	TGCGCCAGCAGCCAAGACCAGGGGGTATGGACTGAAGCTTTCTTT	CASSQDQGVWTEAFF
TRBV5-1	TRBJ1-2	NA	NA	TGCGCCAGCAGCCTAGATATGAATGGCTACACCTTC	CASSLDMNGYTF
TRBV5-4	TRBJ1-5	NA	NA	TGTGCCAGCAGCTTGTCAGGGAGCAATCAGCCCCAGCATTTT	CASSLSGSNQPQHF
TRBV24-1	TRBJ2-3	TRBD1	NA	TGTGCCACCAATTCCCGACAGGGTAATACAGATACGCAGTATTTT	CATNSRQGNTDTQYF
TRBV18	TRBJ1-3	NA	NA	TGTGCCAGCTCACCGGATGACACCCGCTCTGGAAACACCATATATTTT	CASSPDDTRSGNTIYF